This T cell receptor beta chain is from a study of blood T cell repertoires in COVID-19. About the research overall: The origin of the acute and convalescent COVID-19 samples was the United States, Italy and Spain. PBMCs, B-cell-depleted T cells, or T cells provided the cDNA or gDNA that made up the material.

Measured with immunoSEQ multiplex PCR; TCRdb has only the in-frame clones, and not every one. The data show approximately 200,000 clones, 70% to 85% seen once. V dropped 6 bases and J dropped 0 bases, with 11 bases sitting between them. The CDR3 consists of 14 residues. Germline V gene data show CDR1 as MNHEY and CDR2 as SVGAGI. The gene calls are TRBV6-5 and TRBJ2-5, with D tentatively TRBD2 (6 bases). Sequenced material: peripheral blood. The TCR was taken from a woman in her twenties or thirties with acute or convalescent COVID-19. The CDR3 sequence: CASSPLAYQETQYF. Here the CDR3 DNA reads TGTGCCAGCAGCCCGCTAGCGTACCAAGAGACCCAGTACTTC.